This TCR beta chain was identified during a study of T-cell reconstitution after alpha-beta-depleted transplantation in children. V was clipped by 11 bases and J by 0 bases, with 22 bases between them. CDR3 length equals 17 residues. In germline, CDR1 is SNHLY, CDR2 FYNNEI. Study-wide results and limits: Diversity of TCRbeta at day 60 was high in some patients, arising from surviving recipient T cells and thymic progenitors. Reportedly, roughly two months post-transplant, alpha-beta T cells arose from several hundred expanded graft clones. Diversity and T-cell counts at one year after transplant derived mostly from new T cells.

During its preparation, the TCRbeta library received unique molecular identifiers. TCRdb ran MiXCR on the PCR reads and lists one entry per CDR3 protein. This table has around 450,000 distinct CDR3 sequences, roughly 16% appearing once. A note on this clonotype: As yet, its antigen is unknown.

J is TRBJ2-2 and V is TRBV2; D is possibly TRBD1 (6 bases). This sequence was found in a boy in the first two years of life who had a stem cell transplant for Wiskott-Aldrich syndrome, so the T cells may come from the graft donor. The sample consisted of PBMCs, mostly from graft donor cells, taken 360 days after TCRalphabeta/CD19-depleted stem cell transplant. The CDR3 DNA reads TGTGCCGGGAAGCGGCCTCAGGGGCCAACGAACACCGGGGAGCTGTTTTTT. Encoded protein: CAGKRPQGPTNTGELFF.